This paragraph reports one T cell receptor (beta chain). Described time point: pre-sensitization, week 0. As to treatment: therapeutic diphenylcyclopropenone sensitization with weekly scalp DPC. This entry comes from a study of human T cells and chemical hapten exposure. In the study overall: Upper-back patch tests with 0.01% DPC were read at 6 days.

Per the germline V gene, CDR1 is DFQATT and CDR2 is SNEGSKA (reference sequence). Trimming stripped 6 bases from V and 2 bases from J, with 14 bases between. CDR3 length: 14 amino acids. MiXCR, applied by TCRdb to the RACE reads, yields one record per CDR3 protein. The data show 250,000 or so distinct CDR3 sequences, with almost 8% seen just once and 0.9% to 1.5% held by the top ten. This chain uses TRBV20-1 with TRBJ1-5; the D is unclear. The specimen was whole blood, collected in connection with sensitization to the hapten diphenylcyclopropenone (DPC). The TCR originated in a man between 18 and 29 years old with alopecia areata. Some clones in this sample may be carry-over from other donors' samples. The CDR3 nucleotides read TGCAGTGCGCGAGGAGGGCTTGGCAATCAGCCCCAGCATTTT. This codes for CSARGGLGNQPQHF.